The following is a T cell receptor beta chain sequence with its context. The V segment lost 2 bases and the J segment 0 bases; nucleotides outside the gene matches: 4. The CDR3 is made up of 18 amino acids. Germline V gene lookup returns CDR1 SGHRS and CDR2 YFSETQ. Per the original methods: Using reference gene primer amplification, nucleated cell counts were estimated. TCRdb's copy holds only in-frame clones and misses some; the assay was immunoSEQ multiplex PCR. V, J and clone size reflect that table, while D and trimming were determined from the DNA. The sample lists 12,000 or so clones, 75% to 90% occurring once. This entry belongs to a study of blood T cell repertoires in COVID-19. About the research overall: COVID-19 samples, acute and convalescent, were from the United States, Italy and Spain. The cDNA or gDNA used as material had been derived from T cells, B-cell-depleted T cells, or PBMCs.

V usage is TRBV5-1 and J usage is TRBJ2-6, with 11 bases aligning to TRBD1. The material sequenced was peripheral blood. The origin of this receptor is a human donor in a cohort sampled during active COVID-19. In DNA, the CDR3 is TGCGCCAGCAGCTTCTGGACAGGGGGCCTCTCTGGGGCCAACGTCCTGACTTTC. Translating it yields CASSFWTGGLSGANVLTF.